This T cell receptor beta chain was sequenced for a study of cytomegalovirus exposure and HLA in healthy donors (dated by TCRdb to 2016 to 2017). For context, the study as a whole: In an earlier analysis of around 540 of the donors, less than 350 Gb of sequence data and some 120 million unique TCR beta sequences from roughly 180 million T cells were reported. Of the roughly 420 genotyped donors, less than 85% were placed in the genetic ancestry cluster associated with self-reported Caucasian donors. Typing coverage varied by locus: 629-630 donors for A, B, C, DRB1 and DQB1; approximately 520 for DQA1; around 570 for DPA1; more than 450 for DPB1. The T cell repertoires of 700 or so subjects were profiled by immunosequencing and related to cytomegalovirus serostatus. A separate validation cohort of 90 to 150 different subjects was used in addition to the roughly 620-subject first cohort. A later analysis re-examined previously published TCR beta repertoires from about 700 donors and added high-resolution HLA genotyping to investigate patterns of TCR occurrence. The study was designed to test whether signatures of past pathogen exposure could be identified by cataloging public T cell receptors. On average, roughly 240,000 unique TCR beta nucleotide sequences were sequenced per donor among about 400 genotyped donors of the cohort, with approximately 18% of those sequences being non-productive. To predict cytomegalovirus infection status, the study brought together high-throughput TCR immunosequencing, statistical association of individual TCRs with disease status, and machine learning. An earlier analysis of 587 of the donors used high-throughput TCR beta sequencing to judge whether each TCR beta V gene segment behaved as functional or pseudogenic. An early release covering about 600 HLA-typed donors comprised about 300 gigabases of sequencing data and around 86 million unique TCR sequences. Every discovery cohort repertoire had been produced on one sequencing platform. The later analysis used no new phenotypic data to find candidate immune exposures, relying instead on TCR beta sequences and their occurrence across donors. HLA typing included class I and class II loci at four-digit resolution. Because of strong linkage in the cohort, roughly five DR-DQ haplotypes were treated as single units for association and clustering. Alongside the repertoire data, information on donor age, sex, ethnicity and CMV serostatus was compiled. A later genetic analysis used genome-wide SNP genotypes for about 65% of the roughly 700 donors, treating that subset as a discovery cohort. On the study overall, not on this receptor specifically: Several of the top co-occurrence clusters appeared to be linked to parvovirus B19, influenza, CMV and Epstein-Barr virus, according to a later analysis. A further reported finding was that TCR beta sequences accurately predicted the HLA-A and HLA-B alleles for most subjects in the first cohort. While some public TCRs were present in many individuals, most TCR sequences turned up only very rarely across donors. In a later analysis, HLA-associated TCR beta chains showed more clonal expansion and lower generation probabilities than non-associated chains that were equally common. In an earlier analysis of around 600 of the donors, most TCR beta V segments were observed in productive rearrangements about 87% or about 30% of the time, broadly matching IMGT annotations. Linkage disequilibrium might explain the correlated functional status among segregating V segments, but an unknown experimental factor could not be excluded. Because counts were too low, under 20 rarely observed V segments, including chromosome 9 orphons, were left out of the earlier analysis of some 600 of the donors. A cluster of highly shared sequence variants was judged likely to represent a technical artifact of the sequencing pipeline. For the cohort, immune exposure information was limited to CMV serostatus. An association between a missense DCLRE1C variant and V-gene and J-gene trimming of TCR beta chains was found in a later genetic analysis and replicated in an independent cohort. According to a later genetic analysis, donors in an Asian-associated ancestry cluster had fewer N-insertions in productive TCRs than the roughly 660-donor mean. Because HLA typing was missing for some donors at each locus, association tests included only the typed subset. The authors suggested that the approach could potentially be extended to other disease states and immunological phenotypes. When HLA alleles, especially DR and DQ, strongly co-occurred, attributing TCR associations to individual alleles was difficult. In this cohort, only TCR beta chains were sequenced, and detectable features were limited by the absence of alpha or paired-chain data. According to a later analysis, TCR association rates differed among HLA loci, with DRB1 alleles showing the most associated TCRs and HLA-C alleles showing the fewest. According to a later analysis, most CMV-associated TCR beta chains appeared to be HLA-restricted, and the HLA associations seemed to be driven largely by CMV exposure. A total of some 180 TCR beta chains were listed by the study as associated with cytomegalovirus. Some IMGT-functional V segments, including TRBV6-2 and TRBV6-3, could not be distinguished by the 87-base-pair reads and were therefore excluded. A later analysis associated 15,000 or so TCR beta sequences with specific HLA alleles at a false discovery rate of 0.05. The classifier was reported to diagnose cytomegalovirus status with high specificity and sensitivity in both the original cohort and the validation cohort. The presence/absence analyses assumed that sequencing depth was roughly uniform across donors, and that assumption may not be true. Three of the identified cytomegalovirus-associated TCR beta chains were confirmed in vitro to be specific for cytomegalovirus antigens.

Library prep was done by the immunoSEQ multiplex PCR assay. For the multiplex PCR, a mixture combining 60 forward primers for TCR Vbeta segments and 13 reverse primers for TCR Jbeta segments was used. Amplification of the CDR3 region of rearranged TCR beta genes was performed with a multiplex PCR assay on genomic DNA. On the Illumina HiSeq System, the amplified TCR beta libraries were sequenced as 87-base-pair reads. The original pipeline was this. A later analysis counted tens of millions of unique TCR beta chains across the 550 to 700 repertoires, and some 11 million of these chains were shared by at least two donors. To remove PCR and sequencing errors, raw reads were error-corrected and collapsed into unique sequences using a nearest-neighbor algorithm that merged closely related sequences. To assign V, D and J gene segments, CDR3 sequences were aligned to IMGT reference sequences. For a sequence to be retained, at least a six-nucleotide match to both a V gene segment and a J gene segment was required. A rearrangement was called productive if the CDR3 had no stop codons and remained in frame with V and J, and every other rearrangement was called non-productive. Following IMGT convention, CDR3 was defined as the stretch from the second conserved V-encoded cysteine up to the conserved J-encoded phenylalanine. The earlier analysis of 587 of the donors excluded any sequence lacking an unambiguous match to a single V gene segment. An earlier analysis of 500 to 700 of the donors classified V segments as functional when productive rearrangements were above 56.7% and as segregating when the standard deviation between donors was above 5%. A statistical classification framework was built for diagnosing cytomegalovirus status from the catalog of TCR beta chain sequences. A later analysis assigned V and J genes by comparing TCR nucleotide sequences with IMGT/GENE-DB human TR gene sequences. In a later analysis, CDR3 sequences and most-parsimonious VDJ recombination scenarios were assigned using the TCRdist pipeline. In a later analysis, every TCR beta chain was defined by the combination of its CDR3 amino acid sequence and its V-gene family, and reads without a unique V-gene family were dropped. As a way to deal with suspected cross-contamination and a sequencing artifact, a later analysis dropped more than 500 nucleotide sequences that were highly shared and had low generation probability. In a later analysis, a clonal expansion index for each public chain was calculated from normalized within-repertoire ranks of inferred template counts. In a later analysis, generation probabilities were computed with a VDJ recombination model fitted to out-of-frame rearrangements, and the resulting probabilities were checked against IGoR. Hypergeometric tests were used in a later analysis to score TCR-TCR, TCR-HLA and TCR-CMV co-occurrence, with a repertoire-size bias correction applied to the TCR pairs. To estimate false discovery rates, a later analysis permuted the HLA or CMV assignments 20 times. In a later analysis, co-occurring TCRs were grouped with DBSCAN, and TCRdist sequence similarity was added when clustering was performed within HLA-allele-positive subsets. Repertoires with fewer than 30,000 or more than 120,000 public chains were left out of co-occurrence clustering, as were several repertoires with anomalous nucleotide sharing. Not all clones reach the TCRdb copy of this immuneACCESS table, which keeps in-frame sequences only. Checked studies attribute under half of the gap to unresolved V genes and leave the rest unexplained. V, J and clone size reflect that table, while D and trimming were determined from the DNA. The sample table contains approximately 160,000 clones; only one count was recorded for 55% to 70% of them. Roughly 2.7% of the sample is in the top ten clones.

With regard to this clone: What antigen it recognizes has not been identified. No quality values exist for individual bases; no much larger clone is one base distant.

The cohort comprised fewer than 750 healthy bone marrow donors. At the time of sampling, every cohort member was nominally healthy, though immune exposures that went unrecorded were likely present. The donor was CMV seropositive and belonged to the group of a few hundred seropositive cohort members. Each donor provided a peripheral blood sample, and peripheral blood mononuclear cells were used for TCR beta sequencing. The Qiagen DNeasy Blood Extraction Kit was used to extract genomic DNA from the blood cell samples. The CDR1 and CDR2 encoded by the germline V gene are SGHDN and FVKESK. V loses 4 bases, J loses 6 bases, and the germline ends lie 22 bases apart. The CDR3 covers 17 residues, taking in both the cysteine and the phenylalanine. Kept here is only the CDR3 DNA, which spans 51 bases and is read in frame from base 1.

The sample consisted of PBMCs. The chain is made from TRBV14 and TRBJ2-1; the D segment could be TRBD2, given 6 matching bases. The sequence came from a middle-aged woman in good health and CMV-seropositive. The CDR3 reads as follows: CASSRPRALGLTNEQFF. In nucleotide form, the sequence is TGTGCCAGCAGCCGCCCAAGGGCCCTGGGACTGACCAATGAGCAGTTCTTC.